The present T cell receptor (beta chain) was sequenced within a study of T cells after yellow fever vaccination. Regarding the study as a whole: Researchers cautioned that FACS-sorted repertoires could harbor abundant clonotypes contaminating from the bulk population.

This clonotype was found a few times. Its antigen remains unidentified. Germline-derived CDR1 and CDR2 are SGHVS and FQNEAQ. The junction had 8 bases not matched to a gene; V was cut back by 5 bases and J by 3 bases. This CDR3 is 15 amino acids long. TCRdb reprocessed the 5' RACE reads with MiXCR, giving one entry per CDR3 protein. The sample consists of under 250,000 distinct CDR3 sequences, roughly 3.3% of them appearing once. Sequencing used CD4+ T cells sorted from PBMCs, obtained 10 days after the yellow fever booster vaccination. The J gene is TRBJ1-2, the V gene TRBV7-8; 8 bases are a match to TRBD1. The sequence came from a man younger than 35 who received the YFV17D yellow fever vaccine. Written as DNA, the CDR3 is TGTGCCAGCAGCACTATAACAGGGGGGGACTATGGCTACACCTTC. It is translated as CASSTITGGDYGYTF.